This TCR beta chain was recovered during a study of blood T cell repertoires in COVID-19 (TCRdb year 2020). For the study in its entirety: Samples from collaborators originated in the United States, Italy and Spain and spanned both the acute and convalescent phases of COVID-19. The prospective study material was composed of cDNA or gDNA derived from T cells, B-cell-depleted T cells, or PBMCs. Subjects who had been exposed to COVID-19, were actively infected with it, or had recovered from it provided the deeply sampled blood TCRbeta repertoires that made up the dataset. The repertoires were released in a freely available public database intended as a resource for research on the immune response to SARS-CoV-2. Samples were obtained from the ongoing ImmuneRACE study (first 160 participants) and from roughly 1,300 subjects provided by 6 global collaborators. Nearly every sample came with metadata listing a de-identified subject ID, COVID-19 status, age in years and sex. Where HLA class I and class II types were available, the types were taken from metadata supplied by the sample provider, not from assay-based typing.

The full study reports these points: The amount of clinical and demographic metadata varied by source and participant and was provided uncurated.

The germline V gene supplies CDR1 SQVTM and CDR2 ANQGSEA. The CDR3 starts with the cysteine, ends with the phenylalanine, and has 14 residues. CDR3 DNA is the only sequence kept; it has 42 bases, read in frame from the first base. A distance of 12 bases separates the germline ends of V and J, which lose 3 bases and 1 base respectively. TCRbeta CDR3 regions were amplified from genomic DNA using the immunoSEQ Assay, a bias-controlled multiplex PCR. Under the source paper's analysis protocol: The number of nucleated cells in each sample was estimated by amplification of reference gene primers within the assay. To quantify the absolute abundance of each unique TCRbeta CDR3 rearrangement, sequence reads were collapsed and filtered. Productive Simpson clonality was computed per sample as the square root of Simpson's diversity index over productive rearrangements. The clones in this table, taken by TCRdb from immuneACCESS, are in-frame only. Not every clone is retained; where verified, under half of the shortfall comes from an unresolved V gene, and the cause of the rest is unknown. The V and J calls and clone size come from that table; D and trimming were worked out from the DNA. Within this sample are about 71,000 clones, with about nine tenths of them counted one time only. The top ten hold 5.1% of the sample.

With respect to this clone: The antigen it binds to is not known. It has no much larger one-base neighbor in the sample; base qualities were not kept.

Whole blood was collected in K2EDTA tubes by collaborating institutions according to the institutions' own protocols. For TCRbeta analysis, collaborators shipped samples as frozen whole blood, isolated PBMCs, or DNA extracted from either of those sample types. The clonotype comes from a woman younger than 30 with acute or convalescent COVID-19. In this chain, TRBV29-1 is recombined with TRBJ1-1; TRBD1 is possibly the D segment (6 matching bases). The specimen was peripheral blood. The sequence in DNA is TGCAGCGTTGATGGGGTGACAGGGAACACTGAAGCTTTCTTT. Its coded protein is CSVDGVTGNTEAFF.